This T cell receptor beta chain was found in a study of cytomegalovirus exposure and HLA in healthy donors. The table came from immunoSEQ multiplex PCR; TCRdb's copy has only in-frame clones and leaves some out. The data show approximately 150,000 clones, 87% seen once. Trimming cost V 5 bases and J 4 bases; bases outside gene matches: 6. Germline V gene sequence: CDR1 LNHNV, CDR2 YYDKDF (reference sequence). CDR3 size: 14 residues. The source is a woman in her 30s in good health and CMV-seronegative. Sequencing was done on a sample of PBMCs. This rearrangement joins TRBV15 to TRBJ2-7; 9 nucleotides match TRBD1. The CDR3 loop is CATSLDRGPYEQYF. As DNA, the CDR3 is TGTGCCACCAGCCTGGACAGGGGACCTTACGAGCAGTACTTC.